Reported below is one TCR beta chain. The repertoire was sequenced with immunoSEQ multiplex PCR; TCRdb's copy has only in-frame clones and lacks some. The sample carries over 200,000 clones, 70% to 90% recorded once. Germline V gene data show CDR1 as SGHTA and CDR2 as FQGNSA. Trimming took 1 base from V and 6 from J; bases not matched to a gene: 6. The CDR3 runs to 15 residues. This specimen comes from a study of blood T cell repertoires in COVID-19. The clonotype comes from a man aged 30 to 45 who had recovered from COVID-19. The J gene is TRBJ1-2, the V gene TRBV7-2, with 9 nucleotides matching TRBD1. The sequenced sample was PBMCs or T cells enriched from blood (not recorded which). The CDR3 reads CASSLDGTGLDGYTF. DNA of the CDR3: TGTGCCAGCAGCTTAGATGGGACAGGGTTGGATGGCTACACCTTC.